One and the same sample provided the 3 T cell receptor beta chains below, sequenced in a study of cytomegalovirus exposure and HLA in healthy donors. Vbeta (60) and Jbeta (13) primers were used in the PCR. Some clones are missing from TCRdb's copy, which holds only in-frame ones; the method was immunoSEQ multiplex PCR. The sample shows roughly 200,000 clones, approximately 70% of them seen only once. Input material: PBMCs. The receptors originated from a woman in her 30s in good health and CMV-seronegative.

The chain links TRBV6-5 to TRBJ2-5, with D unresolved. Trimming cost V 0 bases and J 1 base, with 9 bases left between them. The CDR3 length is 15 residues. Germline loops: CDR1 MNHEY, CDR2 SVGAGI. CDR3 residues: CASSYSEIAQETQYF. The DNA for the CDR3 is TGTGCCAGCAGTTACTCGGAGATAGCCCAAGAGACCCAGTACTTC.

The chain has TRBV7-9 and TRBJ2-1, with 11 bases aligning to TRBD2. The V and J ends lost 5 bases and 5 bases, in that order; junction bases with no gene match: 5. CDR1 is SEHNR, CDR2 FQNEAQ, per germline (reference sequence). CDR3 size: 15 residues. CDR3 sequence reads: CASSLSGGAHNEQFF. The CDR3 coding sequence is TGTGCCAGCAGCCTTAGCGGGGGGGCCCACAATGAGCAGTTCTTC. Together with reference TRBV7-9 and TRBJ2-1, the CDR3 gives the full variable domain: DTGVSQNPRHKITKRGQNVTFRCDPISEHNRLYWYRQTLGQGPEFLTYFQNEAQLEKSRLLSDRFSAERPKGSFSTLEIQRTEQGDSAMYLCASSLSGGAHNEQFFGPGTRLTVL.

The chain combines TRBV11-3 with TRBJ2-7; TRBD2 is a possible D gene (6 bases). This CDR3 contains 13 residues. CDR1 SGHNT and CDR2 YENEEA come from the germline V gene. Trimming removed 1 base at V and 6 bases at J, with 10 bases between. CDR3 coding DNA: TGTGCCAGCAGCTTAGTCTTCGGGGGCGAGCAGTACTTC. Translating gives CASSLVFGGEQYF.